A single sample is the source of the 22 T cell receptor beta chains below, sequenced in a study of CD8 T cells in ankylosing spondylitis. Study outcomes and limitations: Blood of patients with ankylosing spondylitis appeared to be characterized by a TCR beta motif of seven or eight highly homologous variants.

No antigen has been identified for these receptors. TCRdb recomputed calls from the 5' RACE reads with MiXCR, one row per CDR3 protein. The profile shows more than 400,000 distinct CDR3 sequences, 5.3% of them singletons. Sample: blood, either unsorted or a sorted T cell fraction (not recorded which). The receptors here all came from a male donor with ankylosing spondylitis.

This clonotype appeared many times. J is TRBJ2-5 and V is TRBV7-9, with a possible D match to TRBD1 (5 bases). The length of the CDR3 is 15 residues. Trimming pared 4 bases from V and 2 bases from J, leaving 14 bases between. Germline V gene data show CDR1 as SEHNR and CDR2 as FQNEAQ (reference sequence). CDR3 loop: CASSWVRVGQETQYF. DNA of the CDR3: TGTGCCAGCAGCTGGGTCAGGGTAGGGCAAGAGACCCAGTACTTC.

This clonotype was counted many times. CDR3 DNA sequence: TGCAGTGCTAGCATGGGACTAGCTCGCGACGAGCAGTACTTC. Amino acids: CSASMGLARDEQYF. The chain uses TRBV20-1 and TRBJ2-7; 9 nucleotides match TRBD2. Germline V gene sequence: CDR1 DFQATT, CDR2 SNEGSKA (reference sequence). V shed 3 bases, J shed 5 bases, and the junction held 8 bases outside the gene matches. The CDR3 has 14 residues.

V is TRBV15 and J is TRBJ2-2; D possibly corresponds to TRBD2 (5 bases). Germline V CDR1 and CDR2: LNHNV, YYDKDF (reference sequence). The V and J ends lost 1 base and 1 base respectively, with 13 bases between them. CDR3 length: 17 amino acids. The CDR3 DNA follows: TGTGCCACCAGCAGAGGACTTTCGGGAAAGAACACCGGGGAGCTGTTTTTT. This sequence encodes CATSRGLSGKNTGELFF.

This clonotype occurred many times. This chain connects TRBV4-2 to TRBJ1-2; 7 bases agree with TRBD1. In germline, CDR1 is LGHNA, CDR2 YNFKEQ. This CDR3 is built from 15 residues. Trimming removed 0 bases from V and 4 bases from J; junction bases left unmatched: 5. In DNA, the CDR3 is TGTGCCAGCAGCCAAGAATGGGACAGAATCTATGGCTACACCTTC. It specifies CASSQEWDRIYGYTF.

This clonotype was detected many times. The CDR3 nucleotides are TGTGCCAGCAGTGAAATTAGGACAGGGCTAAACAATGAGCAGTTCTTC. Amino acids: CASSEIRTGLNNEQFF. The V and J genes are TRBV6-1 and TRBJ2-1, with 8 nucleotides matching TRBD1. With V trimmed by 2 bases and J by 5 bases, 8 bases remained unmatched. The CDR3 extends over 16 amino acids. Germline CDR1 and CDR2: MNHNS and SASEGT.

This clonotype was observed many times. The V and J genes are TRBV5-1 and TRBJ2-5; TRBD1 agrees at 7 bases. The germline gives CDR1 SGHRS, CDR2 YFSETQ. CDR3 length: 16 residues. V lost 4 bases and J lost 2; bases outside the gene matches: 11. Written as DNA, the CDR3 is TGCGCCAGCAGCCCACCCCCGCAGGGGGATCAAGAGACCCAGTACTTC. Its protein is CASSPPPQGDQETQYF.

This clonotype was seen many times. The chain is built from TRBV5-1 and TRBJ2-3, with 7 bases fitting TRBD2. The CDR3 has 14 amino acids. Germline V gene sequence: CDR1 SGHRS, CDR2 YFSETQ. V shed 2 bases and J 3 bases; nucleotides not matched to a gene: 3. The CDR3 DNA is TGCGCCAGCAGCTTCCAGCGGGAAACAGATACGCAGTATTTT. Translation gives CASSFQRETDTQYF.

This clonotype was found many times. The CDR3 DNA is TGTGCCAGCAGCGCCGGGGACAGGGGGCGTCTTGGAAACACCATATATTTT. Its protein product is CASSAGDRGRLGNTIYF. This chain links TRBV7-9 with TRBJ1-3; 12 bases align to TRBD1. Trimming cost V 5 bases and J 3 bases; bases outside gene matches: 8. The germline V gene has CDR1 SEHNR and CDR2 FQNEAQ (reference sequence). The CDR3 is 17 residues long.

This clonotype was recorded once. A much larger clone differs by one base, so this may be a read error. The V gene is TRBV9, the J gene TRBJ1-1; D might be TRBD1 (5 bases). The CDR3 length is 12 residues. Trimming removed 9 bases at V and 9 bases at J, with 18 bases between. Germline V gene sequence: CDR1 SGDLS, CDR2 YYNGEE. CDR3 amino acids: CANSEQVSKAFF. CDR3 sequence (DNA): TGTGCCAACAGTGAACAGGTCTCGAAAGCTTTCTTT. The full variable domain, with the rest looked up from reference TRBV9 and TRBJ1-1, is DSGVTQTPKHLITATGQRVTLRCSPRSGDLSVYWYQQSLDQGLQFLIQYYNGEERAKGNILERFSAQQFPDLHSELNLSSLELGDSALYFCANSEQVSKAFFGQGTRLTVV.

The V gene is TRBV28, the J gene TRBJ1-4; TRBD1 matches at 7 bases. V shed 5 bases and J 8 bases; nucleotides not matched to a gene: 8. Germline V lookup: CDR1 MDHEN, CDR2 SYDVKM. The CDR3 spans 14 residues. In nucleotides, the CDR3 is TGTGCCAGCAGTCAGGGGGGGACATACGAAAAACTGTTTTTT. Translated, it gives CASSQGGTYEKLFF.

The chain is built from TRBV20-1 and TRBJ2-3, with TRBD1 matching 8 bases. The germline V gene encodes CDR1 DFQATT and CDR2 SNEGSKA (reference sequence). CDR3 length equals 13 residues. The junction had 3 bases not matched to a gene; V was cut back by 6 bases and J by 1 base. In DNA form, the CDR3 reads TGCAGTGCAGGACAGGGTGGCACAGATACGCAGTATTTT. Its protein product is CSAGQGGTDTQYF.

This clonotype was picked up many times. The V gene is TRBV10-3, the J gene TRBJ2-1; 11 nucleotides line up with TRBD2. This CDR3 is built from 16 residues. Germline V CDR1 and CDR2: ENHRY, SYGVKD. The V gene end was trimmed by 10 bases and the J gene end by 0 bases; junction bases not matched to a gene: 8. CDR3 sequence reads: CATWSLAGGSYNEQFF. CDR3 DNA sequence: TGTGCCACCTGGAGTCTAGCGGGGGGCTCCTACAATGAGCAGTTCTTC.

The V call is TRBV5-6, the J call TRBJ2-3; the match to TRBD2 covers 7 bases. Germline V gives CDR1 SGHDT, CDR2 YYEEEE. V trimming: 4 bases; J trimming: 4 bases; junction bases outside the gene matches: 12. This CDR3 is built from 16 residues. Here the CDR3 reads CASSLLGLGGADTQYF. The CDR3 DNA follows: TGTGCCAGCAGCCTTCTCGGACTAGGCGGCGCAGATACGCAGTATTTT.

This clonotype was detected ten times or more. The chain is built from TRBV20-1 and TRBJ2-7; either TRBD1 or TRBD2 may supply D (5 bases each). Germline-derived CDR1 and CDR2 are DFQATT and SNEGSKA (reference sequence). Trimming removed 7 bases from V and 2 bases from J, with 18 bases in between. This CDR3 has 14 residues. CDR3 in amino acids: CSVTRDGIPYEQYF. CDR3 nucleotides: TGCAGTGTTACCCGGGACGGAATTCCCTACGAGCAGTACTTC.

The rearrangement joins TRBV28 to TRBJ2-7, with a possible D match to TRBD1 (6 bases). The CDR3 contains 15 residues. The V end was cut by 6 bases, the J end by 2 bases, with 17 bases between. Germline V gene lookup returns CDR1 MDHEN and CDR2 SYDVKM. The CDR3 DNA reads TGTGCCAGCAGCTACTACAGGGCTTCCACCTACGAGCAGTACTTC. This gives the protein CASSYYRASTYEQYF.

This clonotype was recorded many times. V and J are TRBV28 and TRBJ2-7; D ambiguous. The V and J ends lost 8 bases and 5 bases respectively, with 13 bases between them. The CDR3 length is 12 residues. Germline assignment: CDR1 MDHEN and CDR2 SYDVKM. The CDR3 region has the DNA TGTGCCAGCTGCCCTAGGTTTGACGAGCAGTACTTC. Amino acid sequence: CASCPRFDEQYF.

This clonotype was seen at least ten times. The genes are TRBV7-6 and TRBJ2-7; D is tentatively TRBD1 or TRBD2 (5 bases each). Trimming pared 3 bases from V and 3 bases from J, leaving 12 bases between. The CDR3 consists of 14 residues. Germline values: CDR1 SGHVS, CDR2 FNYEAQ. The CDR3 DNA reads as TGTGCCAGCAGCTTGAGGGACGGGGTCTACGAGCAGTACTTC. Translating it yields CASSLRDGVYEQYF.

This clonotype has ten or more counts. Here the CDR3 reads CASSPKIGGHTEAFF. The DNA for the CDR3 is TGCGCCAGCAGCCCCAAGATCGGGGGCCACACTGAAGCTTTCTTT. The gene calls are TRBV4-3 and TRBJ1-1, with D possibly matching TRBD1 (6 bases). Trimming left V 4 bases short and J 3 bases short, with 15 bases between. CDR3 length equals 15 residues. CDR1 is LGHNA and CDR2 is YSLEER in the germline V gene.

This clonotype was detected many times. This chain connects TRBV7-9 to TRBJ2-2, with D perhaps matching TRBD2 (5 bases). V was clipped by 6 bases and J by 7 bases, with 9 bases between them. The CDR3 length is 12 residues. Per the germline V gene, CDR1 is SEHNR and CDR2 is FQNEAQ (reference sequence). CDR3 amino acids: CASRSEGGELFF. In nucleotides, the CDR3 is TGTGCCAGCAGGTCAGAGGGCGGGGAGCTGTTTTTT. Drawing the rest from reference TRBV7-9 and TRBJ2-2, the complete variable domain is DTGVSQNPRHKITKRGQNVTFRCDPISEHNRLYWYRQTLGQGPEFLTYFQNEAQLEKSRLLSDRFSAERPKGSFSTLEIQRTEQGDSAMYLCASRSEGGELFFGEGSRLTVL.

This clonotype was recorded at least ten times. V usage is TRBV20-1 and J usage is TRBJ1-5, with a weak D call TRBD1 (5 bases). CDR3 length: 13 amino acids. CDR1 is DFQATT, CDR2 SNEGSKA, per germline (reference sequence). V gave up 5 bases and J gave up 6 bases, with 14 bases separating them. The CDR3 protein is CSAGTVPGQPQHF. The CDR3 DNA reads TGCAGTGCTGGGACCGTCCCGGGTCAGCCCCAGCATTTT.

This clonotype was seen many times. CDR3 amino acids: CASSSRTSVLNEQFF. The CDR3 DNA is TGTGCCAGCAGTTCAAGGACTAGCGTACTCAATGAGCAGTTCTTC. The V gene is TRBV6-2 or TRBV6-3, the J gene TRBJ2-1; TRBD2 matches at 9 bases. CDR1 is MNHEY and CDR2 is SVGEGT in the germline V gene. The V gene end was trimmed by 4 bases and the J gene end by 6 bases; junction bases not matched to a gene: 7. This CDR3 contains 15 residues.

This clonotype was counted ten times or more. The genes are TRBV4-3 and TRBJ1-2, with 9 bases aligning to TRBD1. Losses at the gene ends were 2 bases for V and 6 bases for J; bases not matched to a gene: 16. Germline CDR1 is LGHNA and CDR2 is YSLEER. The CDR3 sequence is 18 residues long. CDR3 nucleotide sequence: TGCGCCAGCAGCCAAACCTTACCGGGACAGGGAAGGGTAAATGGCTACACCTTC. It is translated as CASSQTLPGQGRVNGYTF.